The entry below gives a single T cell receptor beta chain sequence along with its context. Its target is not known. The data stem from a study of T cell clonotyping in hematopoietic cell transplantation. Whole-study context: Recipient samples before transplant were obtained post-cytoreduction. Study-wide results and caveats: Recipient TCR diversity dropped after transplant; expanded clonotypes rose from day 30 to 180. Few recipient clonotypes overlapped donors; over 97% were de novo at given depth. Cells were unsorted, so CD4 and CD8 contributions were not separated.

The repertoire was sequenced with immunoSEQ multiplex PCR; TCRdb's copy has only in-frame clones and lacks some. This repertoire shows tens of thousands of clones, 85% found once; its top ten account for around 3%. Germline V gene lookup returns CDR1 SGHVS and CDR2 FNYEAQ. J was trimmed by 7 bases and V by 7 bases; bases with no gene match: 9. The CDR3 is made up of 15 amino acids. This sample's time point: recipient sample about 28 days before transplant, after cytoreduction. The chain combines TRBV7-6 with TRBJ1-4; 10 bases line up with TRBD1. Sequences were derived from peripheral blood mononuclear cells, sampled before stem cell transplant. The receptor was isolated from a man in his sixties with acute myeloid leukemia. Some clones in this sample may be carry-over from other donors' samples. The CDR3 region has the DNA TGTGCCAGCACGACCTGGACAGGGGGTTTTGAAAAACTGTTTTTT. As protein: CASTTWTGGFEKLFF.